This TCR beta chain stems from a study of cytomegalovirus exposure and HLA in healthy donors. V was cut by 6 bases and J by 3 bases, with 9 bases left in between. Germline CDR1 and CDR2: SGHAT and FQNNGV. The CDR3 is 13 residues long. Study-level findings and limits: A prior analysis recorded that most TCR beta V segments were productive about 87% or about 30% of the time.

On this clone: The antigen remains undetermined.

Both 60 Vbeta primers and 13 Jbeta primers went into the PCR. Source study methods: Later reanalysis found around 74 million unique TCR beta chains, roughly 10 million of them shared. Assay used: immunoSEQ multiplex PCR; TCRdb lists only in-frame clones, some missing. Clone size and V and J calls were adopted from that table, with D and trimming inferred from the DNA. Here the sample spans approximately 240,000 clones, roughly 82% being singletons. This clonotype was sampled from a woman aged 40 to 50 in good health and CMV-seropositive. Sequenced: PBMCs. The chain couples TRBV11-2 to TRBJ1-5; no reliable D call. The CDR3, as DNA: TGTGCCAGCAGGGGGAGTAACAATCAGCCCCAGCATTTT. As protein: CASRGSNNQPQHF.